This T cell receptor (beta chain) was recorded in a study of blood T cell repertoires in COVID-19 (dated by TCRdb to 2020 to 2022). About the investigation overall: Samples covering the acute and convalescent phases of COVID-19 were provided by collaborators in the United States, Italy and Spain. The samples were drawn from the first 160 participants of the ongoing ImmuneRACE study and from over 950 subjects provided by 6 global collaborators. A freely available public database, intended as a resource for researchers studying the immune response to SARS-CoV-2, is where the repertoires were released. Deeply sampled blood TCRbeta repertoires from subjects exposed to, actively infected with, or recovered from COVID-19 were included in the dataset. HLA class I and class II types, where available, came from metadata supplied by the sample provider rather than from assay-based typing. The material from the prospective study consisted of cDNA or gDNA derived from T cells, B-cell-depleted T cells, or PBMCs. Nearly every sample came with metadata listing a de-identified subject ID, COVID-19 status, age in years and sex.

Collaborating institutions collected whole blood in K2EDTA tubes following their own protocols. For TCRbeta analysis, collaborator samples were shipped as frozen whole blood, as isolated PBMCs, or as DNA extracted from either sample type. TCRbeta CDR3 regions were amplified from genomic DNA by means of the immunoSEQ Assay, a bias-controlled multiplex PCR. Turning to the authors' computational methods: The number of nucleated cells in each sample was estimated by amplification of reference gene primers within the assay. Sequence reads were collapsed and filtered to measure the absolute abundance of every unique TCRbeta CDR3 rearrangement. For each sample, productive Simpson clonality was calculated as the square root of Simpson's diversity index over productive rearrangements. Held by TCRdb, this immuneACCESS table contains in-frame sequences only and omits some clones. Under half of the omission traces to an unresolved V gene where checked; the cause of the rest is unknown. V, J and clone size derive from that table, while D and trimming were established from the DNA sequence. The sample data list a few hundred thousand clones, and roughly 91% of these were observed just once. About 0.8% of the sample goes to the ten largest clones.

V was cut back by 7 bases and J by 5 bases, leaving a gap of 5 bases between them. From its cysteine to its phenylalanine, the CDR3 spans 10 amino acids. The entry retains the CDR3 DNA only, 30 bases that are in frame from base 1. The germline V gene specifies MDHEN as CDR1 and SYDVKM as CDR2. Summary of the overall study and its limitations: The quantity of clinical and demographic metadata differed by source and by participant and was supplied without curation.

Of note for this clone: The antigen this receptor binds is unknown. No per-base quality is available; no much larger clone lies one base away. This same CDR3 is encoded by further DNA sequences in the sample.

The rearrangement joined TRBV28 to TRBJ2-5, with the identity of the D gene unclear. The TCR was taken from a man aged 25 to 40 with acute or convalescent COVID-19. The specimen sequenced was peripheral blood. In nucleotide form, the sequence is TGTGCCAGCAAAGAGGAGACCCAGTACTTC. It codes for CASKEETQYF.